This TCR beta chain stems from a study of blood T cell repertoires in COVID-19. Study background: COVID-19 samples from acute and convalescent phases originated in the United States, Italy and Spain.

Per the authors' pipeline: Amplification of reference gene primers was used by the study to estimate nucleated cell counts. Profiled with immunoSEQ multiplex PCR; TCRdb holds only in-frame clones, not every one. Clonal size and the V and J genes are those of that table, whereas D and trimming came from the DNA. The table shows 200,000 to 300,000 clones, with approximately 85% occurring only once. The CDR3 loop spans 13 amino acids. The germline CDR1 and CDR2 sequences are MNHEY and SVGEGT. V lost 4 bases, J lost 5 bases, and 11 bases lay in between. This chain connects TRBV6-2 or TRBV6-3 to TRBJ1-2; D may be TRBD1 (5 bases). Sequenced sample: peripheral blood. This TCR derives from a woman in her 70s with acute or convalescent COVID-19. Written as DNA, the CDR3 is TGTGCCAGCAGTTCGAGGACATCTTATGGCTACACCTTC. Amino acids: CASSSRTSYGYTF.